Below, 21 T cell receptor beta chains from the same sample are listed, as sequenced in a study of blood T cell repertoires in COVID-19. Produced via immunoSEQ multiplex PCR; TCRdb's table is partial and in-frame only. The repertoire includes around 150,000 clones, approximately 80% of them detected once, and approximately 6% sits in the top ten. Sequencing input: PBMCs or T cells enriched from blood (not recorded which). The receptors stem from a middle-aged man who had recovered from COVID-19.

As DNA, the CDR3 is TGTGCCAGCAGTTTGCCAGGGAAGGAAGCTTTCTTT. Its translation: CASSLPGKEAFF. The J gene is TRBJ1-1, the V gene TRBV28; D is perhaps TRBD1 (5 bases). Trimming stripped 3 bases from V and 8 bases from J, with 10 bases between. Germline V gives CDR1 MDHEN, CDR2 SYDVKM. The CDR3 is 12 amino acids.

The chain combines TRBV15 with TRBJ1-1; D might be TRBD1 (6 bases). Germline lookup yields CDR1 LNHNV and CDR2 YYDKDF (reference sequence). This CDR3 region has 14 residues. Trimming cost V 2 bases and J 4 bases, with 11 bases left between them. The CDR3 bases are TGTGCCACCAGCAGACAGGGGCCGGGCACTGAAGCTTTCTTT. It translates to CATSRQGPGTEAFF.

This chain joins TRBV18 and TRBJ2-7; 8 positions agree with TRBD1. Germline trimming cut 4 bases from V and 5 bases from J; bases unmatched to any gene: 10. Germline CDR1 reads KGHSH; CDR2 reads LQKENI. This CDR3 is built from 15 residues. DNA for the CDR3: TGTGCCAGCTCACAGACCACAGGGGGGTTCAACGAGCAGTACTTC. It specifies CASSQTTGGFNEQYF.

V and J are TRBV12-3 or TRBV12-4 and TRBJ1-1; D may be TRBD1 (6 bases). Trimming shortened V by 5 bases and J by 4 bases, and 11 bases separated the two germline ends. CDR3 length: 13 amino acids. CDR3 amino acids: CASSLTGRTEAFF. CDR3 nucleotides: TGTGCCAGCAGTCTCACAGGGCGCACTGAAGCTTTCTTT.

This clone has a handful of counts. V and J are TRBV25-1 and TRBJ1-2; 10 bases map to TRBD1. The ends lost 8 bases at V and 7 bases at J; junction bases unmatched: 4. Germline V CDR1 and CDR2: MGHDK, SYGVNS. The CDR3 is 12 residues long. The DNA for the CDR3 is TGTGCCAGCCGGGGGGACAGGGGTGGCTACACCTTC. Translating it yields CASRGDRGGYTF.

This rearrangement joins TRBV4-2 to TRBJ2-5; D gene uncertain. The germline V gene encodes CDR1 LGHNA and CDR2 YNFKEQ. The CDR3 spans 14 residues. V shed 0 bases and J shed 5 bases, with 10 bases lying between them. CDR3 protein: CASSQDVVGETQYF. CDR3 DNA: TGTGCCAGCAGCCAAGATGTGGTGGGCGAGACCCAGTACTTC.

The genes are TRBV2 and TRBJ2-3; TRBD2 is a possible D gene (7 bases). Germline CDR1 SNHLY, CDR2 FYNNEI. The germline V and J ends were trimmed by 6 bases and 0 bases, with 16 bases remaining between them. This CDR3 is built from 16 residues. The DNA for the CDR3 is TGTGCCAGCAGCCCGGTTGGGGGGGCGAGCACAGATACGCAGTATTTT. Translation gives CASSPVGGASTDTQYF.

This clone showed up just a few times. This CDR3 is CASSQPTLGGWHTEAFF. The DNA for the CDR3 is TGCGCCAGCAGCCAACCAACTCTGGGGGGATGGCACACTGAAGCTTTCTTT. V is TRBV4-1 and J is TRBJ1-1; tentative D call: TRBD1 (5 bases). The V gene lost 2 bases and the J gene lost 3 bases, with 19 bases spanning the gap. In germline, CDR1 is MGHRA, CDR2 YSYEKL. There are 17 residues in the CDR3.

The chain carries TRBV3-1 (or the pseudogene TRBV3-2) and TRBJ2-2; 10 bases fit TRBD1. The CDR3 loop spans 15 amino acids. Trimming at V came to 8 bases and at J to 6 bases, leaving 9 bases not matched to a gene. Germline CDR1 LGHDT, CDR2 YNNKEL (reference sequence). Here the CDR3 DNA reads TGTGCCAGCGCGGACAGGGGGAAGGGGGCCGGGGAGCTGTTTTTT. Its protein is CASADRGKGAGELFF.

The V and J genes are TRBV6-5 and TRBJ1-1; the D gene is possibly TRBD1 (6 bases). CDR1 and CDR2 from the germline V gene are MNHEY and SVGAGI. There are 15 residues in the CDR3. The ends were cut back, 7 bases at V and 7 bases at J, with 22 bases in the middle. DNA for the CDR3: TGTGCCAGCATTCTTAAAGTTCAGGGGAGGGGTGAAGCTTTCTTT. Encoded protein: CASILKVQGRGEAFF.

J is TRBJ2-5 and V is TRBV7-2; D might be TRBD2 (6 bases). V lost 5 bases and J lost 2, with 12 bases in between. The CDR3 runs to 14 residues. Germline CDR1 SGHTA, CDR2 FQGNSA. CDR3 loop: CASSPPGTQETQYF. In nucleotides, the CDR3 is TGTGCCAGCAGCCCCCCCGGGACTCAAGAGACCCAGTACTTC.

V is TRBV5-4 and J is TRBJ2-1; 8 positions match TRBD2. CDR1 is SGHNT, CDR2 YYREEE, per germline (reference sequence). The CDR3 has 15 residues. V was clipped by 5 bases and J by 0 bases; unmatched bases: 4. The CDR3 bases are TGTGCCAGCAGTTCCGGGACTAGCTCCTACAATGAGCAGTTCTTC. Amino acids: CASSSGTSSYNEQFF.

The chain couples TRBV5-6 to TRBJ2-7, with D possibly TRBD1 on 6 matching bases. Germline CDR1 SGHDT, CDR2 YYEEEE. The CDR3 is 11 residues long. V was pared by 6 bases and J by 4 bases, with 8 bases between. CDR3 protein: CASTGQYEQYF. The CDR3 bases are TGTGCCAGCACTGGACAGTACGAGCAGTACTTC. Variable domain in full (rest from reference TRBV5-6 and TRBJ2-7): DAGVTQSPTHLIKTRGQQVTLRCSPKSGHDTVSWYQQALGQGPQFIFQYYEEEERQRGNFPDRFSGHQFPNYSSELNVNALLLGDSALYLCASTGQYEQYFGPGTRLTVT.

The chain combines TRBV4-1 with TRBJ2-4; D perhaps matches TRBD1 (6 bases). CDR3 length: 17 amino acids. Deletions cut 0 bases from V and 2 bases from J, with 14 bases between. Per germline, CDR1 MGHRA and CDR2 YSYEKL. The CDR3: CASSQDLPQGTKNIQYF. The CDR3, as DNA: TGCGCCAGCAGCCAAGATTTACCACAGGGAACCAAAAACATTCAGTACTTC.

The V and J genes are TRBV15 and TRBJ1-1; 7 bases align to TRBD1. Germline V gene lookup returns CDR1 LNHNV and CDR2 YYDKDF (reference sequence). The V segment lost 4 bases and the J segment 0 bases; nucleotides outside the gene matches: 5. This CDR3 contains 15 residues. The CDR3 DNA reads TGTGCCACCAGCACGGACAGGCTGATGAACACTGAAGCTTTCTTT. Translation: CATSTDRLMNTEAFF.

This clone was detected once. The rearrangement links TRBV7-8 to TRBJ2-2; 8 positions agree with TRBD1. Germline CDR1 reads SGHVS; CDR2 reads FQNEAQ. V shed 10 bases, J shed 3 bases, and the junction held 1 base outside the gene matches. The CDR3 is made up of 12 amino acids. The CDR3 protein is CATDRDTGELFF. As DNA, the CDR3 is TGTGCCACGGACAGGGACACCGGGGAGCTGTTTTTT.

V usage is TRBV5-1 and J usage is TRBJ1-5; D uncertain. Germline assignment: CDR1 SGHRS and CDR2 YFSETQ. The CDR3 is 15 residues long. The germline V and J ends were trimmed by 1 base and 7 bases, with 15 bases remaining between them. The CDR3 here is CASSLFPGKEQPQHF. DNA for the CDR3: TGCGCCAGCAGCTTGTTTCCGGGAAAGGAACAGCCCCAGCATTTT.

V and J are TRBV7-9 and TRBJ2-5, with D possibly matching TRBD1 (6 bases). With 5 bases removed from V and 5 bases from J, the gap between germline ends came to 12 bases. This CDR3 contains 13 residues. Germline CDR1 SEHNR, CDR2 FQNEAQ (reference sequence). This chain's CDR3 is CASSRGGRETQYF. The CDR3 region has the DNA TGTGCCAGCAGCCGAGGGGGTAGGGAGACCCAGTACTTC.

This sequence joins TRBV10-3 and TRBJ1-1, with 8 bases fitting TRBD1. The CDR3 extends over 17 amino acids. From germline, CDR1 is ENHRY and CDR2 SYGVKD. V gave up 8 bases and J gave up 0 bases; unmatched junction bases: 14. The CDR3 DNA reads TGTGCCATCGCCTCCCTCCCGACAGGGGAGATGAACACTGAAGCTTTCTTT. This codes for CAIASLPTGEMNTEAFF.

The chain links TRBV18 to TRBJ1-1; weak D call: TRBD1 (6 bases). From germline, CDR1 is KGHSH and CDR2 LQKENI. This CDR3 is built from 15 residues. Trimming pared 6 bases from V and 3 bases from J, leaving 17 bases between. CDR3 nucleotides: TGTGCCAGCTCCCCGGAAGGGGGTTATTACACTGAAGCTTTCTTT. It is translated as CASSPEGGYYTEAFF.

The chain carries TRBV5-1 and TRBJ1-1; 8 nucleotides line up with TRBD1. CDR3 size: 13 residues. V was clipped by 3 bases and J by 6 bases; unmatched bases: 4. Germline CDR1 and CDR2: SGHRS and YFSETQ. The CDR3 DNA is TGCGCCAGCAGCTCAGGACAGGGCTCTGAAGCTTTCTTT. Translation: CASSSGQGSEAFF.